These 11 T cell receptor beta chains were all obtained from the same sample, sequenced in a study of OX40 agonist ivuxolimab in advanced cancers. Libraries were prepared by immunoSEQ multiplex PCR; TCRdb keeps only in-frame clonotypes and omits some of them. Here the sample spans about 30,000 clones, 84% being singletons. The sample was CD4+ or CD8+ T cells sorted from blood, taken in a trial of the OX40 agonist ivuxolimab. These receptors came from an adult with an advanced solid tumor such as melanoma, head and neck, liver or kidney cancer.

The chain combines TRBV7-2 with TRBJ1-1; 8 nucleotides line up with TRBD1. With 5 bases clipped from V and 4 bases from J, the junction kept 3 bases outside the gene matches. Per germline, CDR1 SGHTA and CDR2 FQGNSA. The CDR3 extends over 13 amino acids. The CDR3 DNA reads as TGTGCCAGCAGCCCAACAGGGGGCACTGAAGCTTTCTTT. It encodes CASSPTGGTEAFF.

The V gene is TRBV10-2, the J gene TRBJ2-2, with D tentatively TRBD1 or TRBD2 (5 bases each). V was clipped by 6 bases and J by 5 bases, with 16 bases between them. Germline V gene data show CDR1 as WSHSY and CDR2 as SAAADI. The CDR3 is made up of 15 amino acids. The CDR3 coding sequence is TGCGCCAGCAGGGTCCGGGGCCCTAGTACCGGGGAGCTGTTTTTT. Its translation: CASRVRGPSTGELFF.

The CDR3 nucleotides read TGTGCCAGCAGCTTAGCGGGGGGCAGAGGCAATGAGCAGTTCTTC. It translates to CASSLAGGRGNEQFF. The rearrangement joins TRBV7-3 to TRBJ2-1; TRBD2 matches 8 bases. V shed 2 bases, J shed 6 bases, and the junction held 6 bases outside the gene matches. The CDR3 runs to 15 residues. Germline lookup yields CDR1 SGHTA and CDR2 FQGTGA.

The genes are TRBV27 and TRBJ2-1; TRBD2 agrees at 13 bases. The ends lost 5 bases at V and 1 base at J; junction bases unmatched: 5. The CDR3 runs 17 residues. CDR1 and CDR2 (germline): MNHEY, SMNVEV (reference sequence). The CDR3 nucleotides read TGTGCCAGCAGTCCCGGACTAGCGGGGGTTTCCTACAATGAGCAGTTCTTC. This encodes CASSPGLAGVSYNEQFF.

Points on this clone: One end of the junction does not line up with germline, which may come from a read error. The CDR3 is CASSLDFRGVGF. In DNA, the CDR3 is TGTGCCAGCAGCTTAGATTTTAGAGGCGTCGGGTTC. The chain is built from TRBV7-9 and TRBJ2-7; D is undetermined. Germline V gives CDR1 SEHNR, CDR2 FQNEAQ (reference sequence). The CDR3 runs 12 residues.

CDR3 nucleotide sequence: TGTGCCTGGGACTCCGGGACAGGTTACCAAGAGACCCAGTACTTC. It codes for CAWDSGTGYQETQYF. The chain links TRBV30 to TRBJ2-5; TRBD1 aligns across 8 bases. The V and J ends lost 5 bases and 0 bases, in that order; junction bases with no gene match: 8. CDR3 length: 15 residues. Looked up from germline, CDR1 is GTSNPN and CDR2 is SVGIG (reference sequence). The full variable domain, its missing parts supplied by reference TRBV30 and TRBJ2-5, is SQTIHQWPATLVQPVGSPLSLECTVEGTSNPNLYWYRQAAGRGLQLLFYSVGIGQISSEVPQNLSASRPQDRQFILSSKKLLLSDSGFYLCAWDSGTGYQETQYFGPGTRLLVL.

This rearrangement joins TRBV7-9 to TRBJ2-3; 11 bases map to TRBD2. The junction had 7 bases not matched to a gene; V was cut back by 5 bases and J by 3 bases. CDR1 and CDR2 from the germline V gene are SEHNR and FQNEAQ (reference sequence). The CDR3 has 16 residues. The CDR3 loop is CASSPTSGTGTDTQYF. CDR3 bases: TGTGCCAGCAGCCCGACTAGCGGGACAGGGACAGATACGCAGTATTTT.

CDR3 residues: CASSHLRTSGSRYEQYF. The CDR3 DNA reads as TGCGCCAGCAGCCACCTCCGGACTAGCGGGAGCAGGTACGAGCAGTACTTC. The genes are TRBV4-1 and TRBJ2-7; 13 nucleotides align to TRBD2. J gave up 4 bases and V 3 bases, and 9 bases lay outside the gene matches. CDR3 length: 17 residues. Germline values: CDR1 MGHRA, CDR2 YSYEKL.

This clone is categorized as medium-sized. V gene TRBV6-1 combines with J gene TRBJ2-2; D might be TRBD1 (5 bases). Germline CDR1 reads MNHNS; CDR2 reads SASEGT. Trimming pared 6 bases from V and 3 bases from J, leaving 8 bases between. This CDR3 is built from 13 residues. CDR3 sequence: CASRGRDTGELFF. The CDR3 DNA reads TGTGCCAGCAGGGGGCGAGACACCGGGGAGCTGTTTTTT.

The CDR3 nucleotides are TGTGCCAGCAGCTTAGAGGCCGGGGAGCTGTTTTTT. It encodes CASSLEAGELFF. The V gene is TRBV5-4, the J gene TRBJ2-2; no reliable D call. The germline CDR1 and CDR2 sequences are SGHNT and YYREEE (reference sequence). V was shortened by 2 bases and J by 6 bases, with 5 bases between the two germline ends. The CDR3 totals 12 residues.

The CDR3 here is CASSLFRDRQETQYF. CDR3 DNA: TGTGCCAGCAGTTTATTCCGGGACAGACAAGAGACCCAGTACTTC. V gene TRBV27 combines with J gene TRBJ2-5; TRBD1 agrees at 7 bases. V shed 1 base and J 2 bases; nucleotides not matched to a gene: 4. The length of the CDR3 is 15 residues. CDR1 is MNHEY, CDR2 SMNVEV, per germline (reference sequence).